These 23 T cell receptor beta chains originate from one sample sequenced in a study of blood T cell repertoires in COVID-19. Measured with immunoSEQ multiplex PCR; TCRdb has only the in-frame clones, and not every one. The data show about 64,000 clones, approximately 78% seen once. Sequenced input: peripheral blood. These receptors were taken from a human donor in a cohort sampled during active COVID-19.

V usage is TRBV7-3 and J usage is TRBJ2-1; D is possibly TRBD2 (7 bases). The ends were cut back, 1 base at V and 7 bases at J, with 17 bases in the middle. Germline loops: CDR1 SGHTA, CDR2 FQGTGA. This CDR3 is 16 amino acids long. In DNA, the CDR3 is TGTGCCAGCAGCTTAATGGGGGGGCCGGTTGGAAATGAGCAGTTCTTC. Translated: CASSLMGGPVGNEQFF.

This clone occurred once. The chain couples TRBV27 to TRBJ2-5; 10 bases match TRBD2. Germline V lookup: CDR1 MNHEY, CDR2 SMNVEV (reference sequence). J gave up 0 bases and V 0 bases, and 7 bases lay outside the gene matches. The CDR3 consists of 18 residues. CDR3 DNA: TGTGCCAGCAGTTTATCGCTAGGACTAGCGGCGTACCAAGAGACCCAGTACTTC. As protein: CASSLSLGLAAYQETQYF.

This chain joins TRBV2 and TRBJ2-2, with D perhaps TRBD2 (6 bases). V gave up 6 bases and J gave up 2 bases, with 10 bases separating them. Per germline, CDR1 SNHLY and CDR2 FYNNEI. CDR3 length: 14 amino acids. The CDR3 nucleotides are TGTGCCAGCAGCGCCGGGACTAACACCGGGGAGCTGTTTTTT. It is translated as CASSAGTNTGELFF.

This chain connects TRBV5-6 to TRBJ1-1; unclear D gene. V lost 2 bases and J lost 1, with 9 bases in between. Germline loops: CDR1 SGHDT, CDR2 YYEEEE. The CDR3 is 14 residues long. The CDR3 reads CASSFGTSNTEAFF. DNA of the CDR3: TGTGCCAGCAGCTTCGGTACCTCGAACACTGAAGCTTTCTTT.

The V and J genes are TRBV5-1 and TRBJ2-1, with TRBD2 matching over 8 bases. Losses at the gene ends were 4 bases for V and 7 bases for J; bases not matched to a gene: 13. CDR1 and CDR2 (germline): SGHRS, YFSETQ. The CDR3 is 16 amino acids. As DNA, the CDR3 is TGCGCCAGCAGCCTACCTGGACGGGGGGGCCTTAATGAGCAGTTCTTC. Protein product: CASSLPGRGGLNEQFF.

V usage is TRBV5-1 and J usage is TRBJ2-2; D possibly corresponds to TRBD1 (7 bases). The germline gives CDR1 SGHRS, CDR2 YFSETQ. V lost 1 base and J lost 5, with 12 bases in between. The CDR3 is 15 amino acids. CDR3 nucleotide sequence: TGCGCCAGCAGCTTGATTTCAGGGGGGACCGGGGAGCTGTTTTTT. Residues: CASSLISGGTGELFF.

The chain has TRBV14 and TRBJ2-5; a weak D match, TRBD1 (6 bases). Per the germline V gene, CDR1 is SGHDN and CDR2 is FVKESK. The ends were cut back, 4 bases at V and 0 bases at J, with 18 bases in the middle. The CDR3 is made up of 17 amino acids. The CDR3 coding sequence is TGTGCCAGCAGCCTCCTGGGGGCTAGCCAGGACCAAGAGACCCAGTACTTC. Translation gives CASSLLGASQDQETQYF.

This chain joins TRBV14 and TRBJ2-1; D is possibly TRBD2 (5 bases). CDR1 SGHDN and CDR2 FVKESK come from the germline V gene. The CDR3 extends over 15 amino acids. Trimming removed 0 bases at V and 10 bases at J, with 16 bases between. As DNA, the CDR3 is TGTGCCAGCAGCCAAGATAGAGGGCTAGGTCGGGAGCAGTTCTTC. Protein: CASSQDRGLGREQFF.

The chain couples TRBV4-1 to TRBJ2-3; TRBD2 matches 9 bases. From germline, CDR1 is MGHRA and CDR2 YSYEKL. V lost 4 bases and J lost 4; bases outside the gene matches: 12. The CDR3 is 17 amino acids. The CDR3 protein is CASSRYGAGGLSDTQYF. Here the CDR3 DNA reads TGCGCCAGCAGCCGTTACGGCGCGGGGGGGCTCTCAGATACGCAGTATTTT.

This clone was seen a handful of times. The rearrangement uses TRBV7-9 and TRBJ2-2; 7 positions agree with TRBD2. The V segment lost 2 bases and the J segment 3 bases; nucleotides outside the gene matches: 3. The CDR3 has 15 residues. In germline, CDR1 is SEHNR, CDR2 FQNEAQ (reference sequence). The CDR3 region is CASSLPGRDTGELFF. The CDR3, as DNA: TGTGCCAGCAGCTTACCAGGGAGGGACACCGGGGAGCTGTTTTTT.

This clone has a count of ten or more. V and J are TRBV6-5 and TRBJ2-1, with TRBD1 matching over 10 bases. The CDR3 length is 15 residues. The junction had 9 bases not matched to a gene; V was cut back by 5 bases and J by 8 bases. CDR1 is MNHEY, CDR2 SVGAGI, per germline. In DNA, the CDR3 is TGTGCCAGCAGTAGCCGGGACAGGGGATTAGATGAGCAGTTCTTC. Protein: CASSSRDRGLDEQFF.

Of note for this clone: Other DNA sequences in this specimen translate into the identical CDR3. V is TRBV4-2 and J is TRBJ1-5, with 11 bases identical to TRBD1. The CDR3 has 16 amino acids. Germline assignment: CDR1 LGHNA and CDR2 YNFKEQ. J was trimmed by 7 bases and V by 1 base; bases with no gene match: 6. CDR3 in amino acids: CASSQAGTGGRQPQHF. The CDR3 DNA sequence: TGTGCCAGCAGCCAAGCCGGGACAGGGGGGCGGCAGCCCCAGCATTTT.

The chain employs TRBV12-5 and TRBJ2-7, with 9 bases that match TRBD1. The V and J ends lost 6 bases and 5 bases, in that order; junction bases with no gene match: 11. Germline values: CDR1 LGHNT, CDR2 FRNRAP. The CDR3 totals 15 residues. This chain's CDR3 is CASGKRTGAVDEQYF. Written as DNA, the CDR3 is TGTGCTAGTGGGAAGAGGACAGGGGCGGTGGACGAGCAGTACTTC.

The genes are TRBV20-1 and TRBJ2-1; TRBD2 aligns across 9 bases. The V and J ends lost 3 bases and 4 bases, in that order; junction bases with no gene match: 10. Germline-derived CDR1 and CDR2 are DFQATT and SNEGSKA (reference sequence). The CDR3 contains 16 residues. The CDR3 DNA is TGCAGTGCTAGTGGGTTAGCGGGGGAGATTTACAATGAGCAGTTCTTC. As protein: CSASGLAGEIYNEQFF.

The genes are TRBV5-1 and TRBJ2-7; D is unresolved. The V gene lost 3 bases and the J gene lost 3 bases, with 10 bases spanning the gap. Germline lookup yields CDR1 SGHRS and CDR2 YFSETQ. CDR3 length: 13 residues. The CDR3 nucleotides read TGCGCCAGCAGCTCCTCGCCCGGCTACGAGCAGTACGTC. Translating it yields CASSSSPGYEQYV.

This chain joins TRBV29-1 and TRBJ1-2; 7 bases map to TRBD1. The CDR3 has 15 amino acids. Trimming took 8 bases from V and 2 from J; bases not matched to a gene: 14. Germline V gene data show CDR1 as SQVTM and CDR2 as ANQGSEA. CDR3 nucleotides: TGCAGCACAATCCTTGGGACAGCAGGGAACTATGGCTACACCTTC. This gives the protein CSTILGTAGNYGYTF.

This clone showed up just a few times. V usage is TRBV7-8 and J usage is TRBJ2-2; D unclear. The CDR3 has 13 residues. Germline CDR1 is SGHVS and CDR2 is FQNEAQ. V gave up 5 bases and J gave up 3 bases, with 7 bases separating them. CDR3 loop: CASSPLYTGELFF. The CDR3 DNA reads TGTGCCAGCAGCCCTCTATACACCGGGGAGCTGTTTTTT.

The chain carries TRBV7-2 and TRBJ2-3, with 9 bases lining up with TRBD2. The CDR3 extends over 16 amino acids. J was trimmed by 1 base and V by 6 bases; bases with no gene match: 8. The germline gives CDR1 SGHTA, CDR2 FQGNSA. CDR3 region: CASSPPIAGGTDTQYF. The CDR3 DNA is TGTGCCAGCAGTCCACCTATAGCGGGGGGCACAGATACGCAGTATTTT.

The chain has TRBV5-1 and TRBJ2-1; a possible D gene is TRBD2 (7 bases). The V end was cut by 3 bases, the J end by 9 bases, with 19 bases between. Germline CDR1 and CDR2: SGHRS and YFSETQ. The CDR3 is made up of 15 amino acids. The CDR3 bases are TGCGCCAGCAGCTGGACTAGGGGGGAGAGGGGTGAGCAGTTCTTC. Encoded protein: CASSWTRGERGEQFF.

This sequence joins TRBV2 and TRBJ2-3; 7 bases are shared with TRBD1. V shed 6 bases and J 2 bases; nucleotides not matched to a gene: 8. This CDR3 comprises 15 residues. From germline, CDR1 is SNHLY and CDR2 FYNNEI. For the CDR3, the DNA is TGTGCCAGCAGCCCGGGGCAGGGGGTCACAGATACGCAGTATTTT. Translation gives CASSPGQGVTDTQYF.

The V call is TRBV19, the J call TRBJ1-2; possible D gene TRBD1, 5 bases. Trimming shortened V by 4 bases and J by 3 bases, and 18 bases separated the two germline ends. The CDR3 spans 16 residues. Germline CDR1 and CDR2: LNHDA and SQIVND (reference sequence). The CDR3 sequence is CASSTGGGGTYYGYTF. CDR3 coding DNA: TGTGCCAGTAGTACCGGGGGAGGAGGGACCTACTATGGCTACACCTTC.

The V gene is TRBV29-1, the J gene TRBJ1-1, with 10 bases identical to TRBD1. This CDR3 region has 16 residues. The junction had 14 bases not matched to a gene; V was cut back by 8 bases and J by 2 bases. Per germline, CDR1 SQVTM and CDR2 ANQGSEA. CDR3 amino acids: CSTAGQGYIGNTEAFF. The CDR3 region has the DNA TGCAGCACTGCGGGACAGGGGTATATAGGAAACACTGAAGCTTTCTTT. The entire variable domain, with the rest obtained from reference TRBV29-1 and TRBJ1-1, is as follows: SAVISQKPSRDICQRGTSLTIQCQVDSQVTMMFWYRQQPGQSLTLIATANQGSEATYESGFVIDKFPISRPNLTFSTLTVSNMSPEDSSIYLCSTAGQGYIGNTEAFFGQGTRLTVV.

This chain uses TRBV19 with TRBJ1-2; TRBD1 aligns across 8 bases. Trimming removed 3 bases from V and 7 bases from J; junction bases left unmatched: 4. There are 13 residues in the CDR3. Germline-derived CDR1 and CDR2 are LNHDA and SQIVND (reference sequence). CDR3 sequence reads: CASSIPGGIGYTF. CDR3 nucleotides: TGTGCCAGTAGTATCCCAGGGGGCATTGGCTACACCTTC.